Detailed here is one T cell receptor (beta chain). Profiling relied on immunoSEQ multiplex PCR, and the TCRdb table lists in-frame clones only, not all of them. This sample has about 160,000 clones, with 70% to 90% found just once. This entry belongs to a study of blood T cell repertoires in COVID-19. Study details: Both acute and convalescent COVID-19 samples were obtained from the United States, Italy and Spain. Sample material is recorded as cDNA or gDNA derived from T cells, B-cell-depleted T cells, or PBMCs.

Allocation to cohorts depended on clinical history reported by the participants. Cohort 3 recovered donors had two negative PCRs, clearance, or symptom resolution. After removal of 2 bases from V and 4 bases from J, the junction contained 1 base not matched to a gene. The CDR3 has 14 residues. CDR1 SGHTA and CDR2 FQGNSA come from the germline V gene. The sequenced material came from PBMCs or T cells enriched from blood (not recorded which). This sequence originates from a woman aged 45 to 65 who had recovered from COVID-19. This rearrangement joins TRBV7-2 to TRBJ2-2; TRBD2 aligns across 7 bases. For the CDR3, the DNA is TGTGCCAGCAGCTTACGGGGGGTCACCGGGGAGCTGTTTTTT. Its translation is CASSLRGVTGELFF.